This record looks at one TCR beta chain sequence and its context. The antigen is not known. The sample comes from a study of cytomegalovirus exposure and HLA in healthy donors. Notes on the study in general: Reportedly, a later analysis found an Asian-associated ancestry cluster had fewer N-insertions than the approximately 700-donor mean.

Vbeta (60) and Jbeta (13) primers were used in the PCR. TCRdb's table, derived via immunoSEQ multiplex PCR, lists solely in-frame clones and lacks some. The sample carries 200,000 or so clones, around 73% recorded once. Trimming stripped 4 bases from V and 5 bases from J, with 20 bases between. The CDR3 is 16 residues long. Germline lookup yields CDR1 PRHDT and CDR2 FYEKMQ (reference sequence). Sequenced: PBMCs. The chain employs TRBV13 and TRBJ2-5; a weak D match, TRBD2 (6 bases). The receptor's source is a male donor in good health and CMV-seronegative. This CDR3 is CASSSLDNSGGETQYF. Here the CDR3 DNA reads TGTGCCAGCAGCTCCCTGGACAACTCTGGGGGGGAGACCCAGTACTTC.